This is a list of T cell receptor beta chains from one sample in a study of technical replicates of blood from a handful of donors. TCRdb keeps only in-frame clones here, not all; method: immunoSEQ multiplex PCR. The sample yields about 61,000 clones, around 87% seen once. Sample: PBMCs. All receptors come from a human donor in good health. Some clones in this sample may be carry-over from other donors' samples. The CDR3 runs from the conserved cysteine through the conserved F or W. The D gene is left open where the match is weak. The size of a clone is reported for some rows only, either as once, few or many, or as a class for expanded clones.

TRBJ2-7 . . 14 TRBV18 TGTGCCAGCTCACCACCCATGGGGGGACGCGAGCAGTACTTC CASSPPMGGREQYF
TRBJ1-1 . . 14 TRBV7-3 TGTGCCAGCAGCTTAGGCCCTCGGAGCACTGAAGCTTTCTTT CASSLGPRSTEAFF
TRBJ2-7 TRBD1 many 16 TRBV7-3 TGTGCCAGCAGCCCCTCAGGACAGGGGGTATTGTACGAGCAGTACTTC CASSPSGQGVLYEQYF
TRBJ2-5 . . 15 TRBV5-1 TGCGCCAGCAGGATGATGGGGCAGGGCGGTGAGACCCAGTACTTC CASRMMGQGGETQYF
TRBJ2-1 . . 15 TRBV5-4 TGTGCCAGCAGCTTGGTACAGGTCGTTCACAATGAGCAGTTCTTC CASSLVQVVHNEQFF
TRBJ1-3 TRBD1 . 11 TRBV5-4 TGTGCCAGCAGCTCTGGGACAGGGGGCCTTTTT CASSSGTGGLF
TRBJ1-2 TRBD1 . 17 TRBV10-1 TGCGCCAGCAGTGAGTGGGACAGATCCTTGGGCCTTTATGGCTACACCTTC CASSEWDRSLGLYGYTF
TRBJ2-5 TRBD1 . 16 TRBV4-1 TGCGCCAGCAGCCAAGATCTTCCCAGGGGGCTAGAGACCCAGTACTTC CASSQDLPRGLETQYF
TRBJ1-6 . . 14 TRBV21-1 TGTGCCAGCAGCAAAAGACAGGGTCATTCACCCCTCCACTTT CASSKRQGHSPLHF
TRBJ2-3 . . 17 TRBV4-3 TGCGCCAGCAGCCAAGAAGGTGGACTAGGGGGAACAGATACGCAGTATTTT CASSQEGGLGGTDTQYF
TRBJ1-2 . few 15 TRBV2 TGTGCCAGCAGCAACGACAGGCCGGGAATAAGGGGCTACACCTTC CASSNDRPGIRGYTF
TRBJ2-7 . . 15 TRBV7-7 TGTGCCAGCAGCCCTCTGAGCGGTACCTCCTACGAGCAGTACTTC CASSPLSGTSYEQYF
TRBJ2-1 . . 17 TRBV19 TGTGCCAGTAGTATAATTTCAAGGGGGAGGGCCCCCAATGAGCAGTTCTTC CASSIISRGRAPNEQFF
TRBJ1-1 . . 13 TRBV6-6 TGTGCCGCAGGGGTTACAGGCGTCACTGAAGCTTTCTTT CAAGVTGVTEAFF
TRBJ1-2 . . 11 TRBV5-8 TGTGCCAGCAGTGGGGAGGGGCGCGACACCTTC CASSGEGRDTF